The entry that follows covers one T cell receptor (beta chain) sequence. CDR1 and CDR2 from the germline V gene are WNHNN and SYGVQD (reference sequence). The CDR3 has 13 residues. The V end was cut by 5 bases, the J end by 4 bases, with 10 bases between. Participant age was about 18 to 89 years, and participants resided in 25 or so US areas. Recovered Cohort 3 donors showed two negative PCRs, clearance, or symptom resolution. The record originates from a study of blood T cell repertoires in COVID-19. Background on the study: From T cells, B-cell-depleted T cells, or PBMCs came the material, which was cDNA or gDNA.

Clones were sequenced by immunoSEQ multiplex PCR, and TCRdb holds only the in-frame ones, with some missing. In the table there are about 480,000 clones, approximately 88% of which are singletons. The V and J genes are TRBV10-1 and TRBJ2-3, with unresolved D. The receptor was derived from a middle-aged woman who had recovered from COVID-19. The sequenced material came from PBMCs or T cells enriched from blood (not recorded which). The CDR3 spells CASSLRNPDTQYF. The CDR3 nucleotides are TGCGCCAGCAGTTTGAGGAACCCAGATACGCAGTATTTT.